This TCR beta chain was captured by sequencing in a study of T cells in localized non-small cell lung cancer. Regarding the study as a whole: Density of T cells in blood, when higher, went with longer overall survival. Tumor samples were not multi-region, leaving intratumor heterogeneity unexcluded. The highest T cell clonality was in uninvolved adjacent lung, above tumor. A median of roughly 52 of the top 100 tumor clones appeared in adjacent lung, which was paired and uninvolved.

Remarks on this clone: Its specificity is unknown.

This CDR3 comprises 16 residues. Germline V CDR1 and CDR2: SGHAT, FQNNGV. V lost 5 bases, J lost 2 bases, and 7 bases stayed unmatched. Measured with immunoSEQ multiplex PCR; TCRdb has only the in-frame clones, and not every one. Seen here are approximately 83,000 clones, around 90% observed once, and the top ten hold 4.1%. This receptor was taken from a woman aged 40 to 75 with stage II squamous cell lung carcinoma. The rearrangement links TRBV11-2 to TRBJ1-4; 8 bases align to TRBD1. Sequencing used PBMCs, obtained before any cancer treatment. The CDR3: CASSATGEPTNEKLFF. CDR3 nucleotide sequence: TGTGCCAGCAGCGCGACAGGGGAGCCCACTAATGAAAAACTGTTTTTT.